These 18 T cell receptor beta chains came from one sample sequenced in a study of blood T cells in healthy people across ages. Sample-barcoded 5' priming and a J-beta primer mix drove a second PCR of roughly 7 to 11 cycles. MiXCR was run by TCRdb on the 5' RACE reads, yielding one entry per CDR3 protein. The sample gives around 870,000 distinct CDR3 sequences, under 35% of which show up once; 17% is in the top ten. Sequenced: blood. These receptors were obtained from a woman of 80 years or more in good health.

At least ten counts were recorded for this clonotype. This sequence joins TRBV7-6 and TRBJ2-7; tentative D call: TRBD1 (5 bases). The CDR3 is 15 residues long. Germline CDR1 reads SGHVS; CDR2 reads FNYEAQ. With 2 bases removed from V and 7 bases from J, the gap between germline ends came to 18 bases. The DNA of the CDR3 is TGTGCCAGCAGCTTACGGCCGGATAATACAGGAGAGCAGTACTTC. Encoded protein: CASSLRPDNTGEQYF.

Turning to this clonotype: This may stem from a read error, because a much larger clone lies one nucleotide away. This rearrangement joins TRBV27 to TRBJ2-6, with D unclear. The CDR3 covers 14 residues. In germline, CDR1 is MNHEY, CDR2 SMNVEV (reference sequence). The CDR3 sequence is CTSSRQAGANVLTF. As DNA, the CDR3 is TGTACCAGCAGTCGACAAGCTGGGGCCAACGTCCTGACTTTC.

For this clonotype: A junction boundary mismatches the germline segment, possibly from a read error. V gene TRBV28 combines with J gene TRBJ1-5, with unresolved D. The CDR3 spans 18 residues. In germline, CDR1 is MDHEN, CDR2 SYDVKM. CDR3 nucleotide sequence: TGTGCCAGCAGTTTATTCCCTCCGAGAGGGTATAGCAATCAGCCCCGGCATTTT. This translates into CASSLFPPRGYSNQPRHF.

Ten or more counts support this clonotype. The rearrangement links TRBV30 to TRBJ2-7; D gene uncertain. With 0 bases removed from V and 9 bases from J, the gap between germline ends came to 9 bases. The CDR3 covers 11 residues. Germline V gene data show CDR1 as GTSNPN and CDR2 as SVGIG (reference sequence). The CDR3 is CAWSVRAAQYF. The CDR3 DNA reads TGTGCCTGGAGTGTACGGGCTGCGCAGTACTTC.

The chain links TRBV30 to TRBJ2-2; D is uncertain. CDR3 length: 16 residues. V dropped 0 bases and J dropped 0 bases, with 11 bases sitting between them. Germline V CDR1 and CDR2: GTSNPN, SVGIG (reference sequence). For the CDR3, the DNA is TGTGCCTGGAGTGTACGGCGACCTACGAACACCGGGGAGCTGTTTTTT. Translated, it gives CAWSVRRPTNTGELFF.

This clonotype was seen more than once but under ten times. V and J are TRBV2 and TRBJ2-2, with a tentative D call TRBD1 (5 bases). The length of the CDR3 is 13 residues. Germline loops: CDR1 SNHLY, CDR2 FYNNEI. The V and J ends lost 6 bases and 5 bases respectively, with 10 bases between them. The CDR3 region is CASRTEITGELFF. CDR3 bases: TGTGCCAGCAGGACAGAGATTACCGGGGAGCTGTTTTTT.

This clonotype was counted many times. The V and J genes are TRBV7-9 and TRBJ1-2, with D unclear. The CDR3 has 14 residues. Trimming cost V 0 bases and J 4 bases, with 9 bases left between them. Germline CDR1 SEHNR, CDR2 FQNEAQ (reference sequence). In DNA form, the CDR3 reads TGTGCCAGCAGCTTAGCGCAACCGGGCTATGGCTACACCTTC. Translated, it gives CASSLAQPGYGYTF.

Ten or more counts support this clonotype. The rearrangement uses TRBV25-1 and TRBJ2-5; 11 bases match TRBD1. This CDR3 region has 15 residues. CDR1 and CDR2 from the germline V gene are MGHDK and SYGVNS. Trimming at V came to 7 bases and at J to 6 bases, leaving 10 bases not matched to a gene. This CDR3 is CASTPGQGAIKTQYF. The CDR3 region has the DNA TGTGCCAGCACCCCTGGACAGGGGGCGATAAAGACCCAGTACTTC.

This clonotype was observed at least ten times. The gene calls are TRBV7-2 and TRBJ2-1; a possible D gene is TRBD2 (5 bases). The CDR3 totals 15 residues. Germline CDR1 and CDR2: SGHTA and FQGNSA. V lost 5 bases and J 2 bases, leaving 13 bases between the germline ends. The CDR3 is CASSHNVGAYNEQFF. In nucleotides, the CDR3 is TGTGCCAGCAGCCACAACGTCGGGGCCTACAATGAGCAGTTCTTC.

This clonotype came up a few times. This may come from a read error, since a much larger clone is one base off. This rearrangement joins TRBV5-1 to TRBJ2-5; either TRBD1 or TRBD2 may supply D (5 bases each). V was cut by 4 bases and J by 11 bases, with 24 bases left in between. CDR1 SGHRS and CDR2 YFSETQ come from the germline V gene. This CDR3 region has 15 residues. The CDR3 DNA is TGCGCCAGCAGCAGTTCGGGGAGACCGGACAATGAGCAGTACTTC. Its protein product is CASSSSGRPDNEQYF.

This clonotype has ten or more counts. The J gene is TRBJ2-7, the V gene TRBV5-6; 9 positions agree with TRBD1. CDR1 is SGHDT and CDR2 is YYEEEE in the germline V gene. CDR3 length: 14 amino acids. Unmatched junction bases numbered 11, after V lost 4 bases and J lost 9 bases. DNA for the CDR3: TGTGCCAGCAGCGCCGGGGACAGGGTTTTACGGCAGTACTTC. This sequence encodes CASSAGDRVLRQYF.

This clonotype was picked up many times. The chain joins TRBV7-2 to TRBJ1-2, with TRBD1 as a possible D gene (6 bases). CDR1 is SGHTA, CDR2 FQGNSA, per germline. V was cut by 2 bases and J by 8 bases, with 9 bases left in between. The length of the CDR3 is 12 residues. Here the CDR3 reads CASSLWGGGYTF. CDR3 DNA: TGTGCCAGCAGCTTATGGGGGGGCGGCTACACCTTC.

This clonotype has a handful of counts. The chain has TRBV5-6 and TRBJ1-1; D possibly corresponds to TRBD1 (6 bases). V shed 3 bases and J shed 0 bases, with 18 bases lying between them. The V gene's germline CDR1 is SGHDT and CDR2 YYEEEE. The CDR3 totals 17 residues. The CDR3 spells CASSSRSGVVMNTEAFF. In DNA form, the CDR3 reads TGTGCCAGCAGCTCGAGATCAGGGGTTGTAATGAACACTGAAGCTTTCTTT.

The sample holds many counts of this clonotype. The CDR3 loop reads CASSFRRGRSTDTQYF. CDR3 DNA sequence: TGTGCCAGCAGCTTTCGGCGGGGAAGAAGCACAGATACGCAGTATTTT. This rearrangement joins TRBV3-1 to TRBJ2-3, with a possible D match to TRBD2 (6 bases). Germline CDR1 reads LGHDT; CDR2 reads YNNKEL (reference sequence). This CDR3 is 16 amino acids long. With 5 bases removed from V and 0 bases from J, the gap between germline ends came to 15 bases.

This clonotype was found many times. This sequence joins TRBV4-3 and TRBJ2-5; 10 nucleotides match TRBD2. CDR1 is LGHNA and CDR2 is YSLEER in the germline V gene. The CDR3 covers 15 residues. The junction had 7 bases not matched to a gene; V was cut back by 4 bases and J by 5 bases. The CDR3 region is CASSRQRGGLETQYF. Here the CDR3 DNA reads TGCGCCAGCAGCCGCCAGCGGGGGGGCCTGGAGACCCAGTACTTC.

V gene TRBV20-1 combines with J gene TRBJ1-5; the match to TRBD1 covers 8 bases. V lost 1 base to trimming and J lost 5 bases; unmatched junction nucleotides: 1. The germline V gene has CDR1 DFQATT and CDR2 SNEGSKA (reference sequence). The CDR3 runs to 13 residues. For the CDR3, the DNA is TGCAGTGCTAGAGTGACAGGGGATCAGCCCCAGCATTTT. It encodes CSARVTGDQPQHF.

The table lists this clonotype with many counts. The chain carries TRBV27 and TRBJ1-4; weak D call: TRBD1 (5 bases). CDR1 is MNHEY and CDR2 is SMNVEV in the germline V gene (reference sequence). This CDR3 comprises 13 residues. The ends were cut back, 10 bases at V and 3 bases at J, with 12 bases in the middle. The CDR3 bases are TGTGCCACATCAGGGAGGGCTAATGAAAAACTGTTTTTT. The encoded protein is CATSGRANEKLFF.

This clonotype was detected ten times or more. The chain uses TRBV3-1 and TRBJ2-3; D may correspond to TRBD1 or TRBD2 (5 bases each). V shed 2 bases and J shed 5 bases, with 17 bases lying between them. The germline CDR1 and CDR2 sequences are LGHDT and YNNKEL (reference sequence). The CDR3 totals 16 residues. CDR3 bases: TGTGCCAGCAGCCAACGGTGGCGAGGGGTCGGAGATACGCAGTATTTT. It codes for CASSQRWRGVGDTQYF.